Each of the 26 T cell receptor beta chains below was sequenced from the same sample in a study of blood T cell repertoires in COVID-19. Here immunoSEQ multiplex PCR was the method, and the copy in TCRdb shows in-frame clones only, minus some. The table records roughly 77,000 clones, roughly 73% of them present only once. The sample comprised peripheral blood. The receptor set was obtained from a human donor in a cohort sampled during active COVID-19.

CDR3 amino acids: CAISERMTGGSGNTIYF. The CDR3 DNA follows: TGTGCCATCAGTGAGCGGATGACAGGGGGCTCTGGAAACACCATATATTTT. The chain couples TRBV10-3 to TRBJ1-3, with 9 bases that match TRBD1. The CDR3 extends over 17 amino acids. CDR1 is ENHRY and CDR2 is SYGVKD in the germline V gene. J was trimmed by 0 bases and V by 2 bases; bases with no gene match: 5.

Only a few counts were recorded for this clone. The rearrangement links TRBV7-3 to TRBJ2-3; 14 bases are shared with TRBD2. CDR3 size: 24 residues. V shed 0 bases, J shed 0 bases, and the junction held 20 bases outside the gene matches. Germline-derived CDR1 and CDR2 are SGHTA and FQGTGA. CDR3 coding DNA: TGTGCCAGCAGCTTAACCGGGCCAGGCGATCCGGGACTAGCGGGGGATACTAGCACAGATACGCAGTATTTT. Its translation is CASSLTGPGDPGLAGDTSTDTQYF.

This sequence joins TRBV6-5 and TRBJ1-1, with 8 nucleotides matching TRBD1. Germline V gives CDR1 MNHEY, CDR2 SVGAGI. The CDR3 totals 14 residues. V was clipped by 6 bases and J by 3 bases; unmatched bases: 6. The CDR3 coding sequence is TGTGCCAGCAGGCAGACAGGGGCCGACACTGAAGCTTTCTTT. It translates to CASRQTGADTEAFF.

The chain uses TRBV18 and TRBJ1-1; a possible D gene is TRBD1 (6 bases). The CDR3 runs to 15 residues. Per the germline V gene, CDR1 is KGHSH and CDR2 is LQKENI. V dropped 2 bases and J dropped 4 bases, with 14 bases sitting between them. CDR3 bases: TGTGCCAGCTCACCAGGGGGGGGGCCTAGCACTGAAGCTTTCTTT. It is translated as CASSPGGGPSTEAFF. The full variable domain, completed using reference TRBV18 and TRBJ1-1, is NAGVMQNPRHLVRRRGQEARLRCSPMKGHSHVYWYRQLPEEGLKFMVYLQKENIIDESGMPKERFSAEFPKEGPSILRIQQVVRGDSAAYFCASSPGGGPSTEAFFGQGTRLTVV.

V gene TRBV5-1 combines with J gene TRBJ2-7; 9 nucleotides align to TRBD1. CDR1 SGHRS and CDR2 YFSETQ come from the germline V gene. V gave up 1 base and J gave up 3 bases; unmatched junction bases: 2. There are 14 residues in the CDR3. CDR3 coding DNA: TGCGCCAGCAGCTTGTCGACAGGGGGCTACGAGCAGTACTTC. Translated: CASSLSTGGYEQYF.

The gene calls are TRBV27 and TRBJ2-3, with 7 bases lining up with TRBD1. Unmatched junction bases numbered 12, after V lost 5 bases and J lost 4 bases. Germline lookup yields CDR1 MNHEY and CDR2 SMNVEV (reference sequence). This CDR3 contains 16 residues. The DNA of the CDR3 is TGTGCCAGCAGTCAATACGGCACAGGGGTGGCAGATACGCAGTATTTT. Translating gives CASSQYGTGVADTQYF.

The gene calls are TRBV5-4 and TRBJ2-7, with D tentatively TRBD2 (6 bases). The germline CDR1 and CDR2 sequences are SGHNT and YYREEE (reference sequence). There are 14 residues in the CDR3. The V end was cut by 3 bases, the J end by 5 bases, with 15 bases between. CDR3: CASSSAGTLNEQYF. The CDR3 coding sequence is TGTGCCAGCAGCTCAGCCGGGACTCTTAACGAGCAGTACTTC. The whole variable domain, filled in from reference TRBV5-4 and TRBJ2-7, reads ETGVTQSPTHLIKTRGQQVTLRCSSQSGHNTVSWYQQALGQGPQFIFQYYREEENGRGNFPPRFSGLQFPNYSSELNVNALELDDSALYLCASSSAGTLNEQYFGPGTRLTVT.

This chain connects TRBV11-3 to TRBJ2-1; TRBD2 matches at 11 bases. There are 15 residues in the CDR3. Germline loops: CDR1 SGHNT, CDR2 YENEEA. J lost 3 bases, V lost 8 bases, and 6 bases had no gene match. The CDR3 spells CASARGTSGYNEQFF. The CDR3 DNA reads TGTGCCAGCGCCAGGGGGACTAGCGGCTACAATGAGCAGTTCTTC.

In this sample, this clone turned up many times. The CDR3 sequence: CASSQRRDQPQHF. In DNA, the CDR3 is TGTGCCAGCAGCCAGAGGAGGGATCAGCCCCAGCATTTT. The rearrangement links TRBV3-1 (or the pseudogene TRBV3-2) to TRBJ1-5; D gene ambiguous. Trimming stripped 3 bases from V and 5 bases from J, with 8 bases between. The CDR3 totals 13 residues. Germline values: CDR1 LGHDT, CDR2 YNNKEL (reference sequence).

This sequence joins TRBV5-1 and TRBJ1-5, with unresolved D. Trimming removed 3 bases at V and 1 base at J, with 14 bases between. This CDR3 comprises 16 residues. CDR1 and CDR2 (germline): SGHRS, YFSETQ. The CDR3: CASSYEGVRSNQPQHF. The CDR3 DNA is TGCGCCAGCAGCTATGAAGGCGTCAGGAGCAATCAGCCCCAGCATTTT.

The V and J genes are TRBV5-1 and TRBJ1-5; weak D call: TRBD1 (6 bases). Trimming took off 0 bases at V and 6 bases at J, with 16 bases between the two ends. CDR1 is SGHRS, CDR2 YFSETQ, per germline. The CDR3 has 16 residues. CDR3 DNA sequence: TGCGCCAGCAGCTTGGGGCCGAGGACAGTAGGTCAGCCCCAGCATTTT. This gives the protein CASSLGPRTVGQPQHF.

The rearrangement links TRBV5-5 to TRBJ2-7; weak D call: TRBD1 (5 bases). This CDR3 contains 12 residues. V lost 3 bases and J lost 4, with 8 bases in between. The V gene's germline CDR1 is SGHKS and CDR2 YYEKEE (reference sequence). The DNA for the CDR3 is TGTGCCAGCAGCTGGACATATTACGAGCAGTACTTC. Protein product: CASSWTYYEQYF.

The genes are TRBV2 and TRBJ2-3, with D perhaps matching TRBD1 (5 bases). CDR3 size: 15 residues. Per germline, CDR1 SNHLY and CDR2 FYNNEI. V lost 9 bases, J lost 5 bases, and 21 bases lay in between. DNA of the CDR3: TGTGCCAGGTTGGGGCAGATTAATCGGGTAGATACGCAGTATTTT. It yields the protein CARLGQINRVDTQYF.

This clone was recorded a few times. This chain links TRBV12-3 or TRBV12-4 with TRBJ2-3, with 9 bases identical to TRBD2. This CDR3 is 13 amino acids long. V gave up 6 bases and J gave up 6 bases; unmatched junction bases: 4. This CDR3 is CASRIAGVDTQYF. CDR3 in DNA: TGTGCCAGCAGGATAGCGGGGGTGGATACGCAGTATTTT.

The rearrangement joins TRBV18 to TRBJ2-1, with TRBD2 matching 13 bases. CDR3 length: 16 residues. V gave up 2 bases and J gave up 6 bases; unmatched junction bases: 4. Germline values: CDR1 KGHSH, CDR2 LQKENI. CDR3 sequence reads: CASSPLLAGGRNEQFF. The CDR3, as DNA: TGTGCCAGCTCACCATTACTAGCGGGGGGGCGCAATGAGCAGTTCTTC.

The chain recombines TRBV19 with TRBJ1-5, with 7 bases identical to TRBD1. Germline-derived CDR1 and CDR2 are LNHDA and SQIVND (reference sequence). With V trimmed by 5 bases and J by 6 bases, 16 bases remained unmatched. The CDR3 has 17 residues. Here the CDR3 reads CASSLTGVQTFGQPQHF. The CDR3 nucleotides read TGTGCCAGTAGTCTTACAGGGGTCCAAACCTTCGGTCAGCCCCAGCATTTT.

This clone was seen just once. The DNA of the CDR3 is TGTGCTACCAGGAGGACAGGAATGCTTGAGCAGTACTTC. Translated: CATRRTGMLEQYF. J is TRBJ2-7 and V is TRBV12-5; 7 positions match TRBD1. V lost 10 bases to trimming and J lost 7 bases; unmatched junction nucleotides: 13. The CDR3 runs to 13 residues. Germline V lookup: CDR1 LGHNT, CDR2 FRNRAP.

The rearrangement uses TRBV6-5 and TRBJ2-5; D gene ambiguous. This CDR3 spans 15 amino acids. Germline CDR1 MNHEY, CDR2 SVGAGI. The V end lost 3 bases, the J end lost 1 base, and 12 bases lay between the germline ends. For the CDR3, the DNA is TGTGCCAGCAGTTATGTTGGCAGTATCCAAGAGACCCAGTACTTC. It is translated as CASSYVGSIQETQYF.

The CDR3 nucleotides read TGCGCCAGCAGCCAAGGGGGGACTAGCGGCCACTACGAGCAGTACTTC. As protein: CASSQGGTSGHYEQYF. V usage is TRBV4-1 and J usage is TRBJ2-7, with 11 bases identical to TRBD2. Germline CDR1 is MGHRA and CDR2 is YSYEKL. With V trimmed by 1 base and J by 3 bases, 5 bases remained unmatched. The CDR3 length is 16 residues.

The chain recombines TRBV3-1 (or the pseudogene TRBV3-2) with TRBJ1-1; the match to TRBD1 covers 12 bases. The CDR3 is 16 residues long. The V segment lost 6 bases and the J segment 5 bases; nucleotides outside the gene matches: 10. The germline V gene has CDR1 LGHDT and CDR2 YNNKEL (reference sequence). The DNA of the CDR3 is TGTGCCAGCAGTCAGTGGGACAGGGGGCGCAGAACTGAAGCTTTCTTT. It codes for CASSQWDRGRRTEAFF.

The chain couples TRBV30 to TRBJ1-1; no reliable D call. Trimming took 3 bases from V and 7 from J, leaving 15 bases between them. The germline V gene has CDR1 GTSNPN and CDR2 SVGIG (reference sequence). CDR3 length equals 13 residues. The CDR3 DNA is TGTGCCTGGAGATCCCCCCGAGGTGTTGAAGCTTTCTTT. Translating gives CAWRSPRGVEAFF. Full variable domain (missing parts from reference TRBV30 and TRBJ1-1): SQTIHQWPATLVQPVGSPLSLECTVEGTSNPNLYWYRQAAGRGLQLLFYSVGIGQISSEVPQNLSASRPQDRQFILSSKKLLLSDSGFYLCAWRSPRGVEAFFGQGTRLTVV.

The chain employs TRBV5-6 and TRBJ1-1, with a weak D call TRBD1 (5 bases). Germline loops: CDR1 SGHDT, CDR2 YYEEEE. The V and J ends lost 0 bases and 3 bases respectively, with 9 bases between them. This CDR3 is built from 14 residues. This CDR3 reads CASSLVGGDTEAFF. In nucleotides, the CDR3 is TGTGCCAGCAGCTTGGTGGGGGGTGACACTGAAGCTTTCTTT.

The rearrangement joins TRBV9 to TRBJ2-1; maybe TRBD1 (6 bases). Trimming removed 0 bases from V and 4 bases from J, with 23 bases in between. This CDR3 is built from 19 residues. Germline CDR1 SGDLS, CDR2 YYNGEE. In DNA, the CDR3 is TGTGCCAGCAGCGTAGGTGGACAGAGATACACCAGAACATACAATGAGCAGTTCTTC. Translated, it gives CASSVGGQRYTRTYNEQFF. The full variable domain, in which reference TRBV9 and TRBJ2-1 provide the parts outside the CDR3, is DSGVTQTPKHLITATGQRVTLRCSPRSGDLSVYWYQQSLDQGLQFLIQYYNGEERAKGNILERFSAQQFPDLHSELNLSSLELGDSALYFCASSVGGQRYTRTYNEQFFGPGTRLTVL.

The rearrangement uses TRBV5-1 and TRBJ2-2; 14 bases are a match to TRBD2. CDR1 SGHRS and CDR2 YFSETQ come from the germline V gene. This CDR3 is built from 17 residues. The ends lost 3 bases at V and 6 bases at J; junction bases unmatched: 7. The CDR3 sequence is CASSSWTSGGSPGELFF. The CDR3 region has the DNA TGCGCCAGCAGCTCCTGGACTAGCGGGGGGTCTCCCGGGGAGCTGTTTTTT. The whole variable domain, remainder taken from reference TRBV5-1 and TRBJ2-2, is KAGVTQTPRYLIKTRGQQVTLSCSPISGHRSVSWYQQTPGQGLQFLFEYFSETQRNKGNFPGRFSGRQFSNSRSEMNVSTLELGDSALYLCASSSWTSGGSPGELFFGEGSRLTVL.

This clone has more than one count but fewer than ten. The chain couples TRBV27 to TRBJ1-2; no firm D call. CDR1 and CDR2 from the germline V gene are MNHEY and SMNVEV (reference sequence). The V gene lost 2 bases and the J gene lost 7 bases, with 11 bases spanning the gap. This CDR3 comprises 13 residues. The CDR3 loop reads CASSLTLEGGYTF. In nucleotides, the CDR3 is TGTGCCAGCAGTTTAACCCTGGAGGGTGGCTACACCTTC.

The CDR3 DNA follows: TGTGCCAGTAGTGACGGACAGGGACGGATTTCCGAGCAGTACTTC. Its translation: CASSDGQGRISEQYF. The V gene is TRBV19, the J gene TRBJ2-7, with TRBD1 matching 8 bases. The germline CDR1 and CDR2 sequences are LNHDA and SQIVND (reference sequence). The CDR3 runs 15 residues. The V and J ends lost 5 bases and 6 bases, in that order; junction bases with no gene match: 12. Full variable domain (missing parts from reference TRBV19 and TRBJ2-7): DGGITQSPKYLFRKEGQNVTLSCEQNLNHDAMYWYRQDPGQGLRLIYYSQIVNDFQKGDIAEGYSVSREKKESFPLTVTSAQKNPTAFYLCASSDGQGRISEQYFGPGTRLTVT.